One sample yielded the 24 T cell receptor beta chains listed below, sequenced in a study of CD8 T cells in Susac syndrome. Random hexamers served to reverse transcribe about 0.5 to 1 ug RNA. TCRdb redid the calling of the immunoSEQ multiplex PCR reads with MiXCR, one entry per CDR3 protein. Among 100,000 to 150,000 distinct CDR3 sequences listed, over 85% were seen once. Sequencing was done on a sample of CD8+ T cells from PBMCs. The receptors stem from a human donor with Susac syndrome.

The chain has TRBV27 and TRBJ2-5; 8 nucleotides match TRBD1. The ends lost 2 bases at V and 4 bases at J; junction bases unmatched: 3. Per the germline V gene, CDR1 is MNHEY and CDR2 is SMNVEV (reference sequence). This CDR3 spans 14 amino acids. CDR3: CASSLGRGLETQYF. The CDR3 DNA reads TGTGCCAGCAGTTTAGGCAGGGGGCTAGAGACCCAGTACTTC.

The rearrangement links TRBV20-1 to TRBJ1-2; possible D gene TRBD1, 6 bases. Germline lookup yields CDR1 DFQATT and CDR2 SNEGSKA (reference sequence). With 3 bases removed from V and 4 bases from J, the gap between germline ends came to 12 bases. The CDR3 is made up of 13 amino acids. The CDR3 nucleotides are TGCAGTGCTAGGACGGACAGTCCCTATGGCTACACCTTC. It translates to CSARTDSPYGYTF.

The chain employs TRBV7-6 and TRBJ1-1; D is ambiguous. Germline loops: CDR1 SGHVS, CDR2 FNYEAQ. This CDR3 is built from 13 residues. Trimming left V 3 bases short and J 0 bases short, with 5 bases between. CDR3 DNA: TGTGCCAGCAGCTTTTGGATGAACACTGAAGCTTTCTTT. Protein product: CASSFWMNTEAFF.

The chain recombines TRBV30 with TRBJ2-7; a possible D gene is TRBD1 (6 bases). The ends were cut back, 4 bases at V and 3 bases at J, with 13 bases in the middle. The CDR3 sequence is 13 residues long. Germline loops: CDR1 GTSNPN, CDR2 SVGIG (reference sequence). The CDR3 spells CAWTPAGDYEQYF. The CDR3 DNA reads TGTGCCTGGACCCCTGCAGGGGACTACGAGCAGTACTTC.

The chain is built from TRBV4-1 and TRBJ2-7; D not certain. Germline lookup yields CDR1 MGHRA and CDR2 YSYEKL. The V end lost 1 base, the J end lost 3 bases, and 4 bases lay between the germline ends. The CDR3 extends over 12 amino acids. CDR3 protein: CASSQAGYEQYF. The CDR3 DNA reads TGCGCCAGCAGCCAAGCAGGCTACGAGCAGTACTTC.

The gene calls are TRBV4-3 and TRBJ2-6, with 7 bases lining up with TRBD2. Per germline, CDR1 LGHNA and CDR2 YSLEER. J gave up 0 bases and V 1 base, and 0 bases lay outside the gene matches. The CDR3 has 16 residues. The CDR3 reads CASSQGGGSGANVLTF. CDR3 in DNA: TGCGCCAGCAGCCAAGGGGGGGGCTCTGGGGCCAACGTCCTGACTTTC.

This clonotype has just one count. For the CDR3, the DNA is TGTGCCAGCAGCGGGGGATTCGGAGTCACAGATACGCAGTATTTT. Translated, it gives CASSGGFGVTDTQYF. The gene calls are TRBV6-5 and TRBJ2-3; D perhaps matches TRBD2 (6 bases). Germline CDR1 and CDR2: MNHEY and SVGAGI. This CDR3 spans 15 amino acids. Trimming cost V 6 bases and J 2 bases, with 15 bases left between them.

The V and J genes are TRBV3-1 and TRBJ1-2; tentative D call: TRBD1 (5 bases). V was trimmed by 0 bases and J by 4 bases, leaving 9 bases between them. This CDR3 has 14 residues. CDR1 and CDR2 from the germline V gene are LGHDT and YNNKEL (reference sequence). CDR3 sequence: CASSQDHQGYGYTF. The CDR3, as DNA: TGTGCCAGCAGCCAAGATCATCAGGGCTATGGCTACACCTTC. Combining the CDR3 with reference TRBV3-1 and TRBJ1-2 gives the whole variable domain DTAVSQTPKYLVTQMGNDKSIKCEQNLGHDTMYWYKQDSKKFLKIMFSYNNKELIINETVPNRFSPKSPDKAHLNLHINSLELGDSAVYFCASSQDHQGYGYTFGSGTRLTVV.

V usage is TRBV5-1 and J usage is TRBJ1-2; TRBD1 matches at 7 bases. This CDR3 is 16 amino acids long. CDR1 and CDR2 from the germline V gene are SGHRS and YFSETQ. After removal of 0 bases from V and 4 bases from J, the junction contained 9 bases not matched to a gene. The CDR3 region is CASSLELGTEIYGYTF. The CDR3 coding sequence is TGCGCCAGCAGCTTGGAGCTGGGGACAGAAATCTATGGCTACACCTTC.

This clonotype showed up just once. The rearrangement uses TRBV20-1 and TRBJ1-2, with no clear D. CDR1 and CDR2 (germline): DFQATT, SNEGSKA (reference sequence). Trimming shortened V by 1 base and J by 2 bases, and 8 bases separated the two germline ends. CDR3 length: 13 residues. CDR3 sequence (DNA): TGCAGTGCTAGAGGGCATACCAACTATGGCTACACCTTC. Residues: CSARGHTNYGYTF.

The V gene is TRBV15, the J gene TRBJ2-1; D ambiguous. V lost 2 bases to trimming and J lost 0 bases, with 11 bases between them. Looked up from germline, CDR1 is LNHNV and CDR2 is YYDKDF (reference sequence). The CDR3 covers 16 residues. The CDR3 loop is CATSRKWRSSYNEQFF. The CDR3 DNA follows: TGTGCCACCAGCAGAAAGTGGAGAAGCTCCTACAATGAGCAGTTCTTC.

The rearrangement uses TRBV10-3 and TRBJ1-2; D unclear. V was cut by 2 bases and J by 4 bases, with 17 bases left in between. The CDR3 consists of 16 residues. Germline values: CDR1 ENHRY, CDR2 SYGVKD. The CDR3 bases are TGTGCCATCAGTGAGGATTCTAGCGGCTCCCCCTATGGCTACACCTTC. Amino acid sequence: CAISEDSSGSPYGYTF.

This sequence joins TRBV6-4 and TRBJ1-6, with D possibly being TRBD1 (6 bases). V lost 0 bases, J lost 10 bases, and 10 bases lay in between. Germline values: CDR1 MRHNA, CDR2 SNTAGT. This CDR3 region has 14 residues. CDR3 amino acids: CASSDSGAESPLHF. The CDR3 bases are TGTGCCAGCAGTGACTCGGGGGCGGAATCACCCCTCCACTTT.

V and J are TRBV18 and TRBJ2-1; D possibly matches TRBD1 or TRBD2 (5 bases each). The CDR3 is 17 amino acids. The germline V gene has CDR1 KGHSH and CDR2 LQKENI. The V and J ends lost 5 bases and 8 bases respectively, with 25 bases between them. The CDR3 spells CASSWSPRDRRSDEQFF. In DNA form, the CDR3 reads TGTGCCAGCTCATGGAGCCCCAGGGACCGCCGTAGCGATGAGCAGTTCTTC.

V usage is TRBV11-2 and J usage is TRBJ1-5; D unclear. The CDR3 extends over 15 amino acids. Germline-derived CDR1 and CDR2 are SGHAT and FQNNGV. V was clipped by 5 bases and J by 4 bases, with 15 bases between them. CDR3 in DNA: TGTGCCAGCAGCCCGTCCCTGCAGGAGAATCAGCCCCAGCATTTT. Protein sequence: CASSPSLQENQPQHF.

This clonotype occurred a few times. This chain connects TRBV7-8 to TRBJ1-1; 8 bases are a match to TRBD1. CDR3 size: 14 residues. Germline V gene lookup returns CDR1 SGHVS and CDR2 FQNEAQ. The ends lost 5 bases at V and 4 bases at J; junction bases unmatched: 6. DNA for the CDR3: TGTGCCAGCAGCGATGACAGGGGAAGCACTGAAGCTTTCTTT. Translating it yields CASSDDRGSTEAFF.

The chain carries TRBV30 and TRBJ2-7; TRBD1 agrees at 12 bases. This CDR3 region has 14 residues. The V segment lost 2 bases and the J segment 5 bases; nucleotides outside the gene matches: 4. Germline-derived CDR1 and CDR2 are GTSNPN and SVGIG (reference sequence). The CDR3 coding sequence is TGTGCCTGGAGTAAGGGACAGGGGGCTGACGAGCAGTACTTC. Amino acid sequence: CAWSKGQGADEQYF.

This rearrangement joins TRBV30 to TRBJ1-4; the match to TRBD1 covers 7 bases. The germline V gene encodes CDR1 GTSNPN and CDR2 SVGIG (reference sequence). The CDR3 loop spans 14 amino acids. V shed 5 bases, J shed 0 bases, and the junction held 3 bases outside the gene matches. CDR3 amino acids: CAWATGATNEKLFF. The CDR3 DNA is TGTGCCTGGGCCACAGGGGCAACTAATGAAAAACTGTTTTTT.

The chain couples TRBV30 to TRBJ1-4, with TRBD1 matching over 11 bases. V lost 5 bases to trimming and J lost 8 bases; unmatched junction nucleotides: 13. Germline loops: CDR1 GTSNPN, CDR2 SVGIG (reference sequence). This CDR3 spans 16 amino acids. The CDR3 region has the DNA TGTGCCTGGTCACCGGGACAGGGGGGTCCCTCGGAAAAACTGTTTTTT. Its protein is CAWSPGQGGPSEKLFF.

This rearrangement joins TRBV2 to TRBJ1-1, with D unclear. Germline CDR1 SNHLY, CDR2 FYNNEI. The CDR3 sequence is 14 residues long. Between the trimmed V and J ends, which lost 9 bases and 1 base, there was a span of 15 bases. CDR3 sequence: CARTRPRTNTEAFF. For the CDR3, the DNA is TGTGCCAGGACACGACCGCGTACGAACACTGAAGCTTTCTTT. The whole variable domain, remainder taken from reference TRBV2 and TRBJ1-1, is EPEVTQTPSHQVTQMGQEVILRCVPISNHLYFYWYRQILGQKVEFLVSFYNNEISEKSEIFDDQFSVERPDGSNFTLKIRSTKLEDSAMYFCARTRPRTNTEAFFGQGTRLTVV.

The chain combines TRBV3-1 with TRBJ1-1, with a possible D match to TRBD1 (5 bases). Trimming removed 0 bases from V and 5 bases from J, with 19 bases in between. The CDR3 length is 17 residues. Germline assignment: CDR1 LGHDT and CDR2 YNNKEL (reference sequence). The CDR3 DNA reads TGTGCCAGCAGCCAAGATTGGGCCAGGGAGATGAGTACTGAAGCTTTCTTT. This translates into CASSQDWAREMSTEAFF.

This rearrangement joins TRBV27 to TRBJ2-1; the D is unclear. The CDR3 runs to 16 residues. Germline CDR1 is MNHEY and CDR2 is SMNVEV (reference sequence). V was pared by 6 bases and J by 1 base, with 16 bases between. CDR3 in amino acids: CASSLSSSGSYNEQFF. The CDR3, as DNA: TGTGCCAGCAGCCTATCGAGCTCTGGGTCCTACAATGAGCAGTTCTTC.

The chain carries TRBV4-2 and TRBJ2-7; the D gene is possibly TRBD2 (6 bases). Germline assignment: CDR1 LGHNA and CDR2 YNFKEQ. Trimming stripped 1 base from V and 6 bases from J, with 10 bases between. This CDR3 has 13 amino acids. This chain's CDR3 is CASSQVEGFEQYF. DNA of the CDR3: TGTGCCAGCAGCCAAGTGGAGGGGTTCGAGCAGTACTTC.

The chain combines TRBV4-1 with TRBJ2-1, with a tentative D call TRBD2 (6 bases). The germline V and J ends were trimmed by 5 bases and 5 bases, with 16 bases remaining between them. The CDR3 runs 15 residues. Germline-derived CDR1 and CDR2 are MGHRA and YSYEKL. DNA of the CDR3: TGCGCCAGCAGCGCGACTAGTGAATCGGACAATGAGCAGTTCTTC. Amino acid sequence: CASSATSESDNEQFF.